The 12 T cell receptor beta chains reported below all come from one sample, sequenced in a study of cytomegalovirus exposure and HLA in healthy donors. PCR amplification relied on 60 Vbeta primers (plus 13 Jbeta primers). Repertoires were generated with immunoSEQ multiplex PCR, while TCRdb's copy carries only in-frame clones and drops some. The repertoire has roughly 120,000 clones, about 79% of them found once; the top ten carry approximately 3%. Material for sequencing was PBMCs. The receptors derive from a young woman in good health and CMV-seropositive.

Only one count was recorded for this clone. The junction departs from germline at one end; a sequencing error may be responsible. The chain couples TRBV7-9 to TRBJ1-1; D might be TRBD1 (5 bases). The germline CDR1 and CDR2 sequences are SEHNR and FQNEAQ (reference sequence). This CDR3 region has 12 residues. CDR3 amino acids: CSSRPGDTEAFF. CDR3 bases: TGTTCCAGTCGGCCGGGGGACACTGAAGCTTTCTTT.

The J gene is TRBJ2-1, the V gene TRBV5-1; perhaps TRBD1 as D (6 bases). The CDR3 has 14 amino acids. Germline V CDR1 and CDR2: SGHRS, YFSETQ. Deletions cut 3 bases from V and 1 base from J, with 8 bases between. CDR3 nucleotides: TGCGCCAGCAGCTCCCAGGGGTCCTACAATGAGCAGTTCTTC. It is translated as CASSSQGSYNEQFF.

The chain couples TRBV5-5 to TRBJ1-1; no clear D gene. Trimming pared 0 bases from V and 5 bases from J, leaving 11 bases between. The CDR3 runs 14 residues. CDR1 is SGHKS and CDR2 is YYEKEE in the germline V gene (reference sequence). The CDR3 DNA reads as TGTGCCAGCAGCTTGGCCGGGTATGGTACTGAAGCTTTCTTT. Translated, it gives CASSLAGYGTEAFF.

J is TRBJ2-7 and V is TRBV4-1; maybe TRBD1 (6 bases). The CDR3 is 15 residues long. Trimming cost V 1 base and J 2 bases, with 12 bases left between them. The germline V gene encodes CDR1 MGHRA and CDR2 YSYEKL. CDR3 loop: CASSQARGGPYEQYF. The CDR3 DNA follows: TGCGCCAGCAGCCAAGCCAGGGGCGGACCCTACGAGCAGTACTTC.

The CDR3 protein is CASSPEPGTDTQYF. DNA of the CDR3: TGCGCCAGCAGCCCGGAGCCGGGTACAGATACGCAGTATTTT. The V call is TRBV5-1, the J call TRBJ2-3; no definite D call. The CDR3 totals 14 residues. Trimming shortened V by 4 bases and J by 3 bases, and 12 bases separated the two germline ends. Germline loops: CDR1 SGHRS, CDR2 YFSETQ.

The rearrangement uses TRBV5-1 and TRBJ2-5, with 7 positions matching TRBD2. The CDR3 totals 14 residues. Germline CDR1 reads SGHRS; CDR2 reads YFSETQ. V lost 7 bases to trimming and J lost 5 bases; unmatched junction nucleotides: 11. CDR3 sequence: CASQSGEVTETQYF. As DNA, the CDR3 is TGCGCCAGCCAAAGCGGGGAAGTTACGGAGACCCAGTACTTC.

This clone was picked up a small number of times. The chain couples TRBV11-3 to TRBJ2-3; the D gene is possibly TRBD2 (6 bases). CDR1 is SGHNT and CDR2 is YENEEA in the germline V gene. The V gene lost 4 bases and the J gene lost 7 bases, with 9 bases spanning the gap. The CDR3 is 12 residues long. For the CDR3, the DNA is TGTGCCAGCAGCTCCCGGGGGAATACGCAGTATTTT. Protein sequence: CASSSRGNTQYF. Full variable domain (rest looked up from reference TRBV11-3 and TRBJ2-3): EAGVVQSPRYKIIEKKQPVAFWCNPISGHNTLYWYLQNLGQGPELLIRYENEEAVDDSQLPKDRFSAERLKGVDSTLKIQPAELGDSAVYLCASSSRGNTQYFGPGTRLTVL.

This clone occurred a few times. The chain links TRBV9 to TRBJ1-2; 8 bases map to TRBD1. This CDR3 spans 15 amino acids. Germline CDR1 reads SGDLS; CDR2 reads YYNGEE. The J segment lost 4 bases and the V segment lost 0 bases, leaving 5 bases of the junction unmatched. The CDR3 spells CASSVAAGGVYGYTF. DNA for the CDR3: TGTGCCAGCAGCGTAGCGGCAGGGGGCGTCTATGGCTACACCTTC.

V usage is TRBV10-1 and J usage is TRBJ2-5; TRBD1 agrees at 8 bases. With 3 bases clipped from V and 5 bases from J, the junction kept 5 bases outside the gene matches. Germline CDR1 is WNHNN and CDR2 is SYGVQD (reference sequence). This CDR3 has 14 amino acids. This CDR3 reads CASSEDRGVETQYF. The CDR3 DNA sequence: TGCGCCAGCAGTGAAGACAGGGGCGTGGAGACCCAGTACTTC.

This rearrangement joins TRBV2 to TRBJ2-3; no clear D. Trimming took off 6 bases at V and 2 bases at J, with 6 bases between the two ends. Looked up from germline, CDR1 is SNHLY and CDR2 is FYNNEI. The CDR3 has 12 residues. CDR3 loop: CASRASTDTQYF. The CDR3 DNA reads TGTGCCAGCAGGGCCTCCACAGATACGCAGTATTTT.

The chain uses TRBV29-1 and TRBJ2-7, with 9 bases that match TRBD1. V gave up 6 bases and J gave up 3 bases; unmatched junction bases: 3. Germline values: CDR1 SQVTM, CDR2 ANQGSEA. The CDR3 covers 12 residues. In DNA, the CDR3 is TGCAGCGTGAAGGGACAGGGCTACGAGCAGTACTTC. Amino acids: CSVKGQGYEQYF.

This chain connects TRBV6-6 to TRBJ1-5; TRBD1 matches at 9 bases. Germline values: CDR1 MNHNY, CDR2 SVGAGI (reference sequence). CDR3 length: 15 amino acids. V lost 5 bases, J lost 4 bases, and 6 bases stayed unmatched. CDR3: CASSGGTGRNQPQHF. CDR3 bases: TGTGCCAGCAGTGGAGGGACAGGGAGAAATCAGCCCCAGCATTTT.